The 15 T cell receptor beta chains below come from one sample, sequenced in a study of cytomegalovirus exposure and HLA in healthy donors. Both 60 Vbeta primers and 13 Jbeta primers went into the PCR. Clones were read by immunoSEQ multiplex PCR, and TCRdb kept only the in-frame ones, dropping some. The table includes over 200,000 clones, about 80% detected once. Sequencing was performed on PBMCs. These receptors were taken from a woman aged 40 to 50 in good health and CMV-seronegative.

This clone was observed a few times. This sequence joins TRBV2 and TRBJ1-4, with a tentative D call TRBD1 (5 bases). V gave up 7 bases and J gave up 8 bases, with 14 bases separating them. There are 13 residues in the CDR3. CDR1 and CDR2 from the germline V gene are SNHLY and FYNNEI. The DNA of the CDR3 is TGTGCCAGCAATCCGGAGGGGAAAGAAAAACTGTTTTTT. This gives the protein CASNPEGKEKLFF.

This sequence joins TRBV5-6 and TRBJ1-2; no definite D call. Per germline, CDR1 SGHDT and CDR2 YYEEEE. Trimming cost V 0 bases and J 0 bases, with 15 bases left between them. This CDR3 is 17 amino acids long. The CDR3 here is CASSLGIEGEANYGYTF. The CDR3 DNA follows: TGTGCCAGCAGCTTGGGGATAGAGGGAGAGGCTAACTATGGCTACACCTTC.

The V gene is TRBV13, the J gene TRBJ2-7, with D possibly being TRBD1 (6 bases). This CDR3 is built from 13 residues. Trimming shortened V by 4 bases and J by 5 bases, and 12 bases separated the two germline ends. Germline V gene lookup returns CDR1 PRHDT and CDR2 FYEKMQ (reference sequence). This CDR3 reads CASSSRQEHEQYF. For the CDR3, the DNA is TGTGCCAGCAGCTCCAGACAGGAACACGAGCAGTACTTC.

The chain carries TRBV10-3 and TRBJ2-3; TRBD2 agrees at 14 bases. CDR3 length equals 14 residues. With V trimmed by 6 bases and J by 4 bases, 0 bases remained unmatched. CDR1 and CDR2 (germline): ENHRY, SYGVKD. The CDR3 loop reads CAIRGLAGADTQYF. The CDR3 DNA sequence: TGTGCCATCAGGGGACTAGCGGGAGCAGATACGCAGTATTTT.

The rearrangement links TRBV9 to TRBJ2-2; TRBD2 aligns across 10 bases. The CDR3 loop spans 15 amino acids. J gave up 4 bases and V 7 bases, and 7 bases lay outside the gene matches. Looked up from germline, CDR1 is SGDLS and CDR2 is YYNGEE. The CDR3 nucleotides read TGTGCCAGCCACAGCGGGGGGGCGCTCACCGGGGAGCTGTTTTTT. It is translated as CASHSGGALTGELFF.

The chain combines TRBV5-1 with TRBJ2-5, with 8 nucleotides matching TRBD1. The CDR3 has 14 amino acids. Germline values: CDR1 SGHRS, CDR2 YFSETQ. J gave up 1 base and V 3 bases, and 2 bases lay outside the gene matches. The CDR3 DNA follows: TGCGCCAGCAGCTCGACAGGGGCCCAAGAGACCCAGTACTTC. Translating gives CASSSTGAQETQYF.

This sequence joins TRBV5-1 and TRBJ2-5; 8 nucleotides align to TRBD2. The CDR3 covers 16 residues. CDR1 SGHRS and CDR2 YFSETQ come from the germline V gene. V was pared by 4 bases and J by 4 bases, with 12 bases of the junction left unmatched. The CDR3 sequence is CASSLSLRGVAETQYF. Written as DNA, the CDR3 is TGCGCCAGCAGCCTGTCTCTGCGGGGGGTTGCAGAGACCCAGTACTTC.

This chain links TRBV4-2 with TRBJ1-1; perhaps TRBD1 as D (5 bases). The V end lost 1 base, the J end lost 4 bases, and 7 bases lay between the germline ends. The CDR3 covers 13 residues. CDR1 is LGHNA, CDR2 YNFKEQ, per germline. The CDR3 region has the DNA TGTGCCAGCAGCCAAGGCGGGACCACTGAAGCTTTCTTT. Its protein product is CASSQGGTTEAFF.

CDR3 sequence (DNA): TGTGCCAGCAGCCAAGACGGGACTAGCGGGGGGGACTGGTACAATGAGCAGTTCTTC. Translating gives CASSQDGTSGGDWYNEQFF. The chain combines TRBV4-2 with TRBJ2-1; 16 bases match TRBD2. The CDR3 totals 19 residues. CDR1 is LGHNA, CDR2 YNFKEQ, per germline. The V and J ends lost 0 bases and 4 bases, in that order; junction bases with no gene match: 6.

The CDR3 region is CASSQGYRLNTEAFF. Here the CDR3 DNA reads TGCGCCAGCAGCCAAGGATACAGGTTGAACACTGAAGCTTTCTTT. V and J are TRBV4-1 and TRBJ1-1; possible D gene TRBD1, 5 bases. V lost 1 base and J 0 bases, leaving 9 bases between the germline ends. CDR3 length equals 15 residues. Germline CDR1 MGHRA, CDR2 YSYEKL.

The V call is TRBV5-1, the J call TRBJ2-3; 10 bases match TRBD1. CDR3 size: 13 residues. Germline CDR1 reads SGHRS; CDR2 reads YFSETQ. Trimming at V came to 5 bases and at J to 11 bases, leaving 8 bases not matched to a gene. The CDR3 nucleotides are TGCGCCAGCAGGCCGACGACAGGGGGCCAGCAGTATTTT. Protein product: CASRPTTGGQQYF.

V usage is TRBV28 and J usage is TRBJ1-2, with 9 bases fitting TRBD1. The trim removed 10 bases at V and 8 bases at J, leaving 11 bases unmatched. CDR1 MDHEN and CDR2 SYDVKM come from the germline V gene. The CDR3 runs to 13 residues. Here the CDR3 reads CATTGTGRLGYTF. DNA of the CDR3: TGTGCCACTACCGGGACAGGGAGACTCGGCTACACCTTC.

The rearrangement links TRBV9 to TRBJ1-1, with 9 bases identical to TRBD1. The length of the CDR3 is 18 residues. Germline lookup yields CDR1 SGDLS and CDR2 YYNGEE. V shed 3 bases, J shed 1 base, and the junction held 13 bases outside the gene matches. Here the CDR3 reads CASSGGTGTPGGNTEAFF. CDR3 DNA sequence: TGTGCCAGCAGCGGCGGGACAGGGACGCCGGGTGGGAACACTGAAGCTTTCTTT.

The sample holds a few counts of this clone. V gene TRBV10-3 combines with J gene TRBJ1-2, with 8 bases identical to TRBD1. With 2 bases clipped from V and 10 bases from J, the junction kept 3 bases outside the gene matches. The CDR3 extends over 12 amino acids. Germline lookup yields CDR1 ENHRY and CDR2 SYGVKD. CDR3 sequence (DNA): TGTGCCATCAGTGAGGACAGGGGATCCTACACCTTC. Translated: CAISEDRGSYTF.

CDR3 bases: TGTGCCAGCAGCCCCAGGGGACAGGGGGTCGAGACCGGGGAGCTGTTTTTT. Translating gives CASSPRGQGVETGELFF. The chain combines TRBV11-2 with TRBJ2-2; 11 nucleotides line up with TRBD1. Looked up from germline, CDR1 is SGHAT and CDR2 is FQNNGV. V lost 5 bases, J lost 5 bases, and 10 bases stayed unmatched. The CDR3 has 17 residues. Variable domain in full (rest from reference TRBV11-2 and TRBJ2-2): EAGVAQSPRYKIIEKRQSVAFWCNPISGHATLYWYQQILGQGPKLLIQFQNNGVVDDSQLPKDRFSAERLKGVDSTLKIQPAKLEDSAVYLCASSPRGQGVETGELFFGEGSRLTVL.